The rows below give T cell receptor beta chains drawn from one sample of a study of Ad26.COV2.S vaccination and SARS-CoV-2 variants. Clones were read by immunoSEQ multiplex PCR, and TCRdb kept only the in-frame ones, dropping some. The table records 400,000 to 450,000 clones, about 90% of them present only once. Sequences were derived from peripheral blood, sampled in a trial of Ad26.COV2.S vaccine versus placebo. Every receptor here comes from a person aged 18-65 years who received the Ad26.COV2.S COVID-19 vaccine or a placebo. The conserved cysteine and the conserved F or W are not part of the CDR3 here. Fields, in order: J gene, V gene, CDR3 protein.

J: TRBJ1-6
V: TRBV9
CDR3: ASSVGRVGNSPLH

J: TRBJ2-1
V: TRBV28
CDR3: ASRAPESSYNEQF

J: TRBJ2-1
V: TRBV14
CDR3: ASSQDPGTFYNEQF

J: TRBJ1-5
V: TRBV28
CDR3: ASSLHQGSNQPQH

J: TRBJ2-7
V: TRBV7-9
CDR3: ASSLDSGEQY

J: TRBJ1-1
V: TRBV18
CDR3: ASSSQQGWDTEAF

J: TRBJ1-6
V: TRBV28
CDR3: ASSDVDRDNSPLH

J: TRBJ2-1
V: TRBV9
CDR3: ASSVTKEGGQF

J: TRBJ2-3
V: TRBV11-2
CDR3: ASSLEQGLGTDTQY

J: TRBJ1-2
V: TRBV7-9
CDR3: ASSSSGVNYGYT

J: TRBJ2-3
V: TRBV12-3/TRBV12-4
CDR3: ASRDRTDTQY

J: TRBJ2-5
V: TRBV7-9
CDR3: ASSHPPVKSSAETQY

J: TRBJ2-7
V: TRBV7-2
CDR3: ASSPGGGTSFYEQY

J: TRBJ2-7
V: TRBV24-1
CDR3: ATSGGTSYEQY

J: TRBJ1-5
V: TRBV7-8
CDR3: ASSVRQGGQPQH

J: TRBJ1-2
V: TRBV9
CDR3: ASSVGDGANYGYT

J: TRBJ1-5
V: TRBV2
CDR3: ASSGVRGSNQPQH

J: TRBJ1-1
V: TRBV2
CDR3: ASSERQGGTEAF

J: TRBJ2-2
V: TRBV9
CDR3: ASSASSGVNTGELF

J: TRBJ2-1
V: TRBV27
CDR3: ASSPTSGRIEQF

J: TRBJ2-2
V: TRBV7-9
CDR3: ASIPSSQRRITGELF

J: TRBJ2-1
V: TRBV14
CDR3: ASSQRTSHNEQF

J: TRBJ1-2
V: TRBV6-1
CDR3: ASSENNYGYT

J: TRBJ1-2
V: TRBV27
CDR3: ASSLGTGYGYT

J: TRBJ2-3
V: TRBV19
CDR3: ASTGLDTSTDTQY

J: TRBJ1-2
V: TRBV5-1
CDR3: ASSPDRPNYGYT

J: TRBJ2-4
V: TRBV7-3
CDR3: ASSPDRAGIQY

J: TRBJ2-3
V: TRBV5-1
CDR3: ASSPTGTSTDTQY

J: TRBJ2-5
V: TRBV21-1
CDR3: ASSKEGLGETQY

J: TRBJ2-7
V: TRBV10-3
CDR3: ATYTGQGSYEQY

J: TRBJ1-1
V: TRBV18
CDR3: ASSRGRNTEAF

J: TRBJ2-7
V: TRBV19
CDR3: ASNTGTGSYEQY

J: TRBJ2-1
V: TRBV27
CDR3: ASSLLQGAYNEQF

J: TRBJ2-1
V: TRBV5-5
CDR3: ASSLEGSGMLDEQF

J: TRBJ2-1
V: TRBV5-4
CDR3: ASSLGQGGWNEQF

J: TRBJ2-7
V: TRBV15
CDR3: ATSRKGQGGYEQY